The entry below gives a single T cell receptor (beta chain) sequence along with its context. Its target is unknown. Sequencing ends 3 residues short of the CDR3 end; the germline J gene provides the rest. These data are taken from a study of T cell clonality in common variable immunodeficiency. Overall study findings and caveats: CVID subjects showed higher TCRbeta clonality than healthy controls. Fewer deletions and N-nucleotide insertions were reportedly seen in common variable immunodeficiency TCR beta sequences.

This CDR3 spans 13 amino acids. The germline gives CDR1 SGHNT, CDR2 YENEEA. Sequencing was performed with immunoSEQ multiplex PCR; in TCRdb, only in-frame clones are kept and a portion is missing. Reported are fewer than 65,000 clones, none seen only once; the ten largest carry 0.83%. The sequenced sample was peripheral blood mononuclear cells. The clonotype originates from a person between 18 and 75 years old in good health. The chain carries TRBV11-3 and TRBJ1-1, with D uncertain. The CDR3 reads CASSLGSLGEAFF. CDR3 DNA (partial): TGTGCCAGCAGCTTAGGATCGCTAGGAGAA.